The 6 T cell receptor beta chains below all came from one sample that was sequenced in a study of cytomegalovirus exposure and HLA in healthy donors. The PCR was carried out with 60 Vbeta primers and 13 Jbeta primers. Some clones are missing from TCRdb's copy, which holds only in-frame ones; the method was immunoSEQ multiplex PCR. This sample carries roughly 150,000 clones, 85% of them seen once, and the ten largest clones take 1%. Sequenced sample: PBMCs. These receptors all stem from a boy aged 2-15 years in good health and CMV-seronegative.

V usage is TRBV28 and J usage is TRBJ1-1, with 9 bases matching TRBD1. In germline, CDR1 is MDHEN, CDR2 SYDVKM. The CDR3 has 15 residues. With V trimmed by 3 bases and J by 6 bases, 8 bases remained unmatched. In DNA form, the CDR3 reads TGTGCCAGCAGTTTGGGGACAGGGTACCGCGCTGAAGCTTTCTTT. It encodes CASSLGTGYRAEAFF.

V usage is TRBV4-1 and J usage is TRBJ1-3; D ambiguous. Germline V gene sequence: CDR1 MGHRA, CDR2 YSYEKL. Trimming cost V 1 base and J 0 bases, with 7 bases left between them. This CDR3 is 15 amino acids long. CDR3 amino acids: CASSQGLLSGNTIYF. CDR3 coding DNA: TGCGCCAGCAGCCAAGGGTTACTCTCTGGAAACACCATATATTTT.

The chain has TRBV7-3 and TRBJ2-6, with 9 bases aligning to TRBD1. This CDR3 spans 17 amino acids. Trimming cost V 5 bases and J 1 base; bases outside gene matches: 6. The germline CDR1 and CDR2 sequences are SGHTA and FQGTGA. CDR3 amino acids: CASSGGQGRSGANVLTF. CDR3 DNA: TGTGCCAGCAGCGGAGGACAGGGGAGGTCTGGGGCCAACGTCCTGACTTTC.

The gene calls are TRBV5-4 and TRBJ2-7; 8 bases agree with TRBD2. This CDR3 is 16 amino acids long. Per the germline V gene, CDR1 is SGHNT and CDR2 is YYREEE (reference sequence). Unmatched junction bases numbered 8, after V lost 0 bases and J lost 3 bases. The CDR3 protein is CASSLDPSGRNYEQYF. The CDR3 DNA sequence: TGTGCCAGCAGCTTGGACCCTAGCGGGCGCAACTACGAGCAGTACTTC. The full variable domain, completed using reference TRBV5-4 and TRBJ2-7, is ETGVTQSPTHLIKTRGQQVTLRCSSQSGHNTVSWYQQALGQGPQFIFQYYREEENGRGNFPPRFSGLQFPNYSSELNVNALELDDSALYLCASSLDPSGRNYEQYFGPGTRLTVT.

V usage is TRBV4-1 and J usage is TRBJ1-2, with a possible D match to TRBD1 (5 bases). The V gene lost 0 bases and the J gene lost 4 bases, with 12 bases spanning the gap. The V gene's germline CDR1 is MGHRA and CDR2 YSYEKL. The CDR3 extends over 15 amino acids. The CDR3 DNA reads TGCGCCAGCAGCCAAGAATGGCAGGGCGGCTATGGCTACACCTTC. This codes for CASSQEWQGGYGYTF.

The chain carries TRBV6-6 and TRBJ1-2; D might be TRBD1 (5 bases). Germline V gene sequence: CDR1 MNHNY, CDR2 SVGAGI (reference sequence). The CDR3 contains 14 residues. The ends were cut back, 5 bases at V and 0 bases at J, with 10 bases in the middle. The chain's CDR3 is CASSDSPPNYGYTF. In nucleotides, the CDR3 is TGTGCCAGCAGTGACAGTCCACCTAACTATGGCTACACCTTC.